Reported below is one TCR beta chain. Method: immunoSEQ multiplex PCR; TCRdb's copy keeps in-frame clones and lacks some. The sample consists of more than 85,000 clones, 80% to 95% of them appearing once. The source of the sample is a study of siplizumab effects on memory and regulatory T cells. Germline CDR1 and CDR2: SQVTM and ANQGSEA. V was pared by 8 bases and J by 2 bases, with 18 bases between. The CDR3 spans 14 residues. The rearrangement uses TRBV29-1 and TRBJ2-5, with D perhaps assigned TRBD1 or TRBD2 (7 bases each). The sample taken for sequencing was CD4+ T cells sorted from blood. The clonotype originates from a human donor in good health. Written as DNA, the CDR3 is TGCAGCTCCAAACAGGGGAGGGGGCAAGAGACCCAGTACTTC. Translation gives CSSKQGRGQETQYF.